This T cell receptor beta chain was sequenced for a study of Ad26.COV2.S vaccination and SARS-CoV-2 variants. Whole-study context: The vaccine Ad26.COV2.S was put into the muscle once, or twice with 56 days between.

Trimming removed 1 base at V and 6 bases at J, with 12 bases between. The germline V gene encodes CDR1 SGHVS and CDR2 FQNEAQ. The CDR3 contains 14 residues. Study conclusions and caveats: Placebo recipients trailed vaccine recipients in spike-specific TCR breadth.

Details on this clone: Its specificity is unknown.

Only in-frame clones appear in the TCRdb table, and some are missing; sequencing was by immunoSEQ multiplex PCR. The table lists some 290,000 clones, roughly 84% of them singletons. The treatment here: around 19 received Ad26.COV2.S at low or high dose, single or two shots; about five received placebo; per-sample allocation not given. It was on day 63 after the first vaccine or placebo injection that samples were taken. The starting material was peripheral blood, obtained in a trial of Ad26.COV2.S vaccine versus placebo. The chain recombines TRBV7-8 with TRBJ1-2; D possibly corresponds to TRBD1 (6 bases). The TCR was taken from a person aged 18-65 years who received the Ad26.COV2.S COVID-19 vaccine or a placebo. This CDR3 reads CASSLVAGADGYTF. As DNA, the CDR3 is TGTGCCAGCAGCTTAGTGGCAGGGGCGGATGGCTACACCTTC. The full variable domain, completed using reference TRBV7-8 and TRBJ1-2, is GAGVSQSPRYKVAKRGQDVALRCDPISGHVSLFWYQQALGQGPEFLTYFQNEAQLDKSGLPSDRFFAERPEGSVSTLKIQRTQQEDSAVYLCASSLVAGADGYTFGSGTRLTVV.